This record concerns one T cell receptor beta chain sequence. The target antigen is unknown. Time point specified: recipient sample about 28 days before transplant, after cytoreduction. These data come from a study of T cell clonotyping in hematopoietic cell transplantation. Overall study context: Recipient samples before transplant were obtained post-cytoreduction.

The germline gives CDR1 ENHRY, CDR2 SYGVKD. Trimming pared 2 bases from V and 7 bases from J, leaving 11 bases between. CDR3 length: 14 residues. Study-wide results and caveats: Without cell sorting, CD4 versus CD8 contributions remain unresolved.

Clones were sequenced by immunoSEQ multiplex PCR, and TCRdb holds only the in-frame ones, with some missing. The data contain tens of thousands of clones, about nine tenths of them singletons. This receptor was identified in a man aged 55 to 70 with biphenotypic leukemia. Some clones in this sample may be carry-over from other donors' samples. The chain is built from TRBV10-3 and TRBJ1-4; D gene ambiguous. The sequences come from peripheral blood mononuclear cells, collected before stem cell transplant. The CDR3: CAISEVWEGEKLFF. CDR3 coding DNA: TGTGCCATCAGTGAGGTCTGGGAGGGTGAAAAACTGTTTTTT.